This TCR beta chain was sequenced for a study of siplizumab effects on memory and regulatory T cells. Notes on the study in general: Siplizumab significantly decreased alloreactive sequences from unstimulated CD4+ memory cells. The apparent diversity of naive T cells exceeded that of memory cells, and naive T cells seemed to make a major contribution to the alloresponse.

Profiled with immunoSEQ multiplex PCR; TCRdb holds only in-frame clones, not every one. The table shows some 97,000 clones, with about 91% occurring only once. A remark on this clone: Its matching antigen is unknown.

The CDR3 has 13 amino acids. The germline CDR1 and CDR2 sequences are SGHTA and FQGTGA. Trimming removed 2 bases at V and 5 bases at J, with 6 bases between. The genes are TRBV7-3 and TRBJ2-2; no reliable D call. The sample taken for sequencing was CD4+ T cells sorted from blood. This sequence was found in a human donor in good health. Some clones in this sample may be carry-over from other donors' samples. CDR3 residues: CASSLHLTGELFF. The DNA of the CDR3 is TGTGCCAGCAGCTTACACTTAACCGGGGAGCTGTTTTTT.